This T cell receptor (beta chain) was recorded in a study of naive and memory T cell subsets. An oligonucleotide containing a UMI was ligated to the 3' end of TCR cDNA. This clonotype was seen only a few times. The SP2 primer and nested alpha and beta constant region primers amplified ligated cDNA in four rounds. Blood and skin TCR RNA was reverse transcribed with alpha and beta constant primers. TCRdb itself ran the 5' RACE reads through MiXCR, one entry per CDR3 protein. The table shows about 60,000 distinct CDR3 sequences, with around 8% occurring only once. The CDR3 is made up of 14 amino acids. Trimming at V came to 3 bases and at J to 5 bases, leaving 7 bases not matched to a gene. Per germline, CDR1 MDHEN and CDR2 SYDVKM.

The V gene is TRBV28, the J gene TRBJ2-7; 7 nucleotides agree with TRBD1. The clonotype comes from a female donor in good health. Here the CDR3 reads CASSLGTVPNEQYF. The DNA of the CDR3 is TGTGCCAGCAGTTTGGGGACAGTCCCCAACGAGCAGTACTTC. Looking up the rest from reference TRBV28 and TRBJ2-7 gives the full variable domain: DVKVTQSSRYLVKRTGEKVFLECVQDMDHENMFWYRQDPGLGLRLIYFSYDVKMKEKGDIPEGYSVSREKKERFSLILESASTNQTSMYLCASSLGTVPNEQYFGPGTRLTVT.